The clone carrying this TCR beta chain came up a few times. Its antigen remains unknown. This sample is drawn from a study of graft-versus-host responses after intestinal transplantation. Study-wide background: Recipients uniformly received anti-thymocyte globulin induction, followed by tacrolimus and steroids for about three years.

Investigators treated the graft tissue so that it released intraepithelial and lamina propria lymphocytes. The repertoire was sequenced with immunoSEQ multiplex PCR; TCRdb's copy has only in-frame clones and lacks some. Here the sample spans just under 20,000 clones, roughly 72% being singletons. The CDR3 is 14 amino acids. Germline loops: CDR1 MNHNY, CDR2 SVGAGI (reference sequence). Trimming took 2 bases from V and 0 from J, leaving 7 bases between them. Findings of the study overall: GvH clones detected in recipient marrow included some appearing first in ileum or blood. Graft-donor T cell macrochimerism in patients accompanied high graft-versus-host to host-versus-graft clonal ratios in allografts.

The origin of this receptor is a human patient who received an intestinal transplant, so some T cells may come from the graft donor. The chain links TRBV6-6 to TRBJ1-1; D might be TRBD1 (5 bases). The specimen comprised ileum tissue, sampled about 21 days after intestinal transplant. The CDR3 protein is CASSYRGMNTEAFF. The CDR3 region has the DNA TGTGCCAGCAGTTACAGGGGTATGAACACTGAAGCTTTCTTT.